This record concerns one T cell receptor beta chain sequence. Its specificity is unknown. This record belongs to a study of T cell responses to AZD1222 COVID-19 vaccine. Sequencing was performed with immunoSEQ multiplex PCR; in TCRdb, only in-frame clones are kept and a portion is missing. Of about 130,000 clones detected, about nine tenths appear once; the ten largest clones hold less than 2%. Study-wide points: Repertoire samples came only from after the peak T cell response.

V lost 4 bases to trimming and J lost 13 bases, with 13 bases between them. The CDR3 runs to 12 residues. Germline V gene lookup returns CDR1 KGHDR and CDR2 SFDVKD. The sequencing used peripheral blood, collected 28 days after the second AZD1222 dose. This TCR came from an adult who received the AZD1222 COVID-19 vaccine. The chain couples TRBV24-1 to TRBJ2-1; D possibly corresponds to TRBD1 (6 bases). DNA for the CDR3: TGTGCCACCAGTGACTCGGGACAATTCCAGTTCTTC. This codes for CATSDSGQFQFF.